A selection of T cell receptor beta chains follows, all from one sample in a study of Graves' ophthalmopathy and Graves' hyperthyroidism. TCRdb re-called the multiplex PCR reads through MiXCR, storing one row per CDR3 protein. The table lists 300,000 to 400,000 distinct CDR3 sequences, about a sixth of them singletons. The sample consisted of peripheral blood. All receptors come from an adult man with Graves' ophthalmopathy. Each CDR3 is given with its conserved first and last residue. Each record gives: clone size, V gene, J gene, D gene, CDR3 protein, CDR3 DNA. The D gene is left open where the match is weak. Clone size is not always given. Where it is, it says once, few, many or a class for expanded clones.

clone_size: many; v_call: TRBV12-3/TRBV12-4; j_call: TRBJ1-2; d_call: NA; cdr3_aa: CASSPLVVRGRGYTF; cdr3_nt: TGTGCCAGCAGTCCACTCGTCGTGCGGGGCCGTGGCTACACCTTC
clone_size: NA; v_call: TRBV28; j_call: TRBJ1-1; d_call: NA; cdr3_aa: CASRAVLNTEAFF; cdr3_nt: TGTGCCAGCAGGGCAGTCTTAAACACTGAAGCTTTCTTT
clone_size: many; v_call: TRBV4-3; j_call: TRBJ2-5; d_call: NA; cdr3_aa: CASSQGLQETQYF; cdr3_nt: TGCGCCAGCAGCCAAGGACTCCAAGAGACCCAGTACTTC
clone_size: many; v_call: TRBV28; j_call: TRBJ1-2; d_call: TRBD1; cdr3_aa: CASSLYRRPGQGRRNYGYTF; cdr3_nt: TGTGCCAGCAGTCTATATCGAAGACCGGGACAGGGCCGACGAAACTATGGCTACACCTTC
clone_size: many; v_call: TRBV7-2; j_call: TRBJ2-5; d_call: TRBD2; cdr3_aa: CASSSGAGGLGETQYF; cdr3_nt: TGTGCCAGCAGCTCGGGAGCGGGGGGGCTGGGAGAGACCCAGTACTTC
clone_size: few; v_call: TRBV28; j_call: TRBJ2-7; d_call: TRBD2; cdr3_aa: CASRGTSDSYEQYF; cdr3_nt: TGTGCCAGCAGAGGGACTAGCGACTCCTACGAGCAGTACTTC
clone_size: many; v_call: TRBV12-3/TRBV12-4; j_call: TRBJ1-1; d_call: NA; cdr3_aa: CASSRNGGNTEAFF; cdr3_nt: TGTGCCAGCAGTCGTAACGGGGGGAACACTGAAGCTTTCTTT
clone_size: many; v_call: TRBV12-3/TRBV12-4; j_call: TRBJ2-6; d_call: TRBD1; cdr3_aa: CASSLQGALTGANVLTF; cdr3_nt: TGTGCCAGCAGCTTACAGGGGGCGCTGACTGGGGCCAACGTCCTGACTTTC
clone_size: many; v_call: TRBV6-1; j_call: TRBJ2-7; d_call: NA; cdr3_aa: CASIGSGASYEQYF; cdr3_nt: TGTGCCAGCATCGGTAGCGGCGCCTCCTACGAGCAGTACTTC
clone_size: many; v_call: TRBV10-3; j_call: TRBJ1-1; d_call: NA; cdr3_aa: CAIRADGKNTEAFF; cdr3_nt: TGTGCCATCAGGGCGGACGGGAAGAACACTGAAGCTTTCTTT
clone_size: many; v_call: TRBV19; j_call: TRBJ2-2; d_call: TRBD2; cdr3_aa: CASSILAGINTGELFF; cdr3_nt: TGTGCCAGTAGTATACTAGCGGGAATCAATACCGGGGAGCTGTTTTTT
clone_size: many; v_call: TRBV4-1; j_call: TRBJ1-5; d_call: TRBD1; cdr3_aa: CASSQHEATGLRQPQHF; cdr3_nt: TGCGCCAGCAGCCAACACGAGGCGACAGGGTTGAGACAGCCCCAGCATTTT
clone_size: many; v_call: TRBV24-1; j_call: TRBJ1-5; d_call: NA; cdr3_aa: CATSDTSNQPQHF; cdr3_nt: TGTGCCACCAGTGATACTAGCAATCAGCCCCAGCATTTT
clone_size: NA; v_call: TRBV12-3/TRBV12-4; j_call: TRBJ1-5; d_call: TRBD1; cdr3_aa: CASSSAGTGVSGSNQPQHF; cdr3_nt: TGTGCCAGCAGTTCGGCTGGGACAGGGGTCTCGGGGAGCAATCAGCCCCAGCATTTT
clone_size: many; v_call: TRBV12-3/TRBV12-4; j_call: TRBJ2-7; d_call: TRBD1; cdr3_aa: CASRKQGSYEQYF; cdr3_nt: TGTGCCAGCAGAAAACAGGGGTCCTACGAGCAGTACTTC
clone_size: many; v_call: TRBV2; j_call: TRBJ2-2; d_call: TRBD2; cdr3_aa: CASRISGRAYTGELFF; cdr3_nt: TGTGCCAGCAGGATAAGCGGGAGGGCGTACACCGGGGAGCTGTTTTTT